This T cell receptor beta chain was profiled in a study of identical twins (dated by TCRdb to about 2016). Background on the whole study: To test whether fetal clonotypes persist, this study deep-sequenced TCR alpha and beta repertoires from monozygotic twins, from unrelated adults of various ages, and from cord blood. To rule out contamination, replicate twin experiments were performed at different times with different library preparation protocols.

What the authors observed across the whole study: The excess sharing between twins in beta out-of-frame sequences was weaker because fewer shared sequences reduced the signal-to-noise ratio. Out-of-frame TCR alpha sharing in monozygotic twins was systematically underestimated by recombination models, whereas sharing between unrelated individuals was in agreement with the recombination models. Compared with coincidental sharing between unrelated individuals, out-of-frame TCR alpha sequences shared between twins showed an excess of sequences with low generation probability. Because the same donors could not be followed over many years, the conclusions relied on cross-sectional statistical analysis. Fewer insertions were carried by abundant cord blood beta clonotypes; a weaker similar trend was observed in young adult naive repertoires, while no such trend was observed in memory repertoires. Invariant T cells such as MAIT and iNKT could partly confound zero-insertion analyses, though diverse VJ usage argued against this for most clonotypes.

The library relied on 5' RACE. TCRdb names Illumina HiSeq 2000 as the instrument used. Template switching added a universal primer binding site, and the final cDNA carried a unique molecular identifier that allowed TCR cDNA molecules to be counted accurately. Specific primers in the conserved constant-segment region were used to synthesize first-strand cDNA for TCR alpha and beta chains. To control for contamination, every cDNA library carried two barcodes: a SMART-Mk sample barcode plus Illumina barcodes. TruSeq adapter sequences and Illumina sample barcodes were added in two successive PCR steps. Sequencing of the TCR alpha and beta cDNA libraries was done on the Illumina HiSeq platform using custom primers. Concerning the study's data processing: MiGEC processed the raw reads to extract unique molecular identifiers, while MiXCR was used to determine the CDR3 positions. Recombination models were inferred per individual with the repgenHMM and IGoR tools using an EM algorithm. Shared clonotypes were analyzed with the tcR package in R, and sharing was normalized by the product of cloneset sizes. Out-of-frame nonproductive sequences were analyzed to study raw recombination free of thymic and clonal selection effects. TCRdb applied fastp at Q25 and MiXCR to the public reads, then kept only in-frame beta chains. Every CDR3 protein is listed once, alongside the most common genes and DNA of its rows. These V and J calls originate from TCRdb's pipeline instead of the authors' own analysis. Within this sample are more than 400,000 distinct CDR3 sequences, with roughly 15% of them counted one time only. The ten largest clones represent about 0.47% of the sample.

Ten or more counts support this clonotype. No antigen is known for it. No base quality information exists; no much larger clone differs at one position. Including cysteine and phenylalanine, the CDR3 has 13 amino acids. Of the read, only the CDR3 DNA is kept; its 39 bases are in frame from base 1. V is cut by 3 bases and J by 1 base, and the space between the germline ends is 6 bases. Only healthy Caucasian donors were included. Three pairs of female monozygotic twins, all aged about 18 to 30 years, were included in the twin cohort. Positive isolation kits from Invitrogen were used to isolate the CD4+ and CD8+ T cell populations. These data were also reused for a study on yellow fever vaccine responses in identical twins. As described in the second report: According to the authors, the vaccine-induced T cell response in identical twins seemed to be partly convergent and partly specific to each individual. The study precisely tracked vaccine-responding T cell clones in identical twins.

Recombination joined TRBV12-3 or TRBV12-4 with TRBJ1-1, with the D segment identity uncertain. Sequencing was performed on CD4+ T cells sorted from blood. This clonotype was obtained from a young woman in good health. The DNA is TGTGCCAGCAGTTTTGTGGGGAACACTGAAGCTTTCTTT. This yields the protein CASSFVGNTEAFF.